Following are 6 T cell receptor beta chains from one sample sequenced in a study of blood T cell repertoires in COVID-19. Profiling relied on immunoSEQ multiplex PCR, and the TCRdb table lists in-frame clones only, not all of them. The sample carries about 260,000 clones, roughly 83% recorded once. Sequencing was performed on PBMCs or T cells enriched from blood (not recorded which). These receptor sequences come from a woman in her forties or fifties who had recovered from COVID-19.

The chain uses TRBV29-1 and TRBJ2-1; 7 bases agree with TRBD2. The CDR3 contains 12 residues. The J segment lost 11 bases and the V segment lost 6 bases, leaving 10 bases of the junction unmatched. The germline gives CDR1 SQVTM, CDR2 ANQGSEA. Written as DNA, the CDR3 is TGCAGCGTGTTAGCGGGCGCCCCCCAGCAGTTCTTC. This codes for CSVLAGAPQQFF.

The chain recombines TRBV4-1 with TRBJ2-3; possible D gene TRBD2, 5 bases. The V gene lost 3 bases and the J gene lost 0 bases, with 13 bases spanning the gap. Germline CDR1 reads MGHRA; CDR2 reads YSYEKL. This CDR3 is built from 16 residues. CDR3 region: CASSQIGSGSTDTQYF. The CDR3 DNA sequence: TGCGCCAGCAGCCAGATAGGGTCGGGGAGCACAGATACGCAGTATTTT.

This clone occurred a few times. The chain has TRBV20-1 and TRBJ1-4; the D gene is possibly TRBD1 (6 bases). Germline CDR1 reads DFQATT; CDR2 reads SNEGSKA (reference sequence). The CDR3 has 14 amino acids. The ends were cut back, 3 bases at V and 5 bases at J, with 13 bases in the middle. The CDR3 here is CSASRPGVNEKLFF. DNA for the CDR3: TGCAGTGCTAGTCGTCCAGGGGTAAATGAAAAACTGTTTTTT.

The chain recombines TRBV6-2 or TRBV6-3 with TRBJ1-1; D is unresolved. Trimming took 4 bases from V and 8 from J, leaving 8 bases between them. Germline V gene sequence: CDR1 MNHEY, CDR2 SVGEGT. This CDR3 spans 11 amino acids. CDR3: CASSSVTEAFF. The CDR3 DNA is TGTGCCAGCAGTTCGGTTACCGAAGCTTTCTTT.

This chain joins TRBV6-6 and TRBJ1-1, with D possibly being TRBD1 (5 bases). The V gene lost 0 bases and the J gene lost 2 bases, with 7 bases spanning the gap. Germline assignment: CDR1 MNHNY and CDR2 SVGAGI (reference sequence). This CDR3 has 14 amino acids. CDR3 DNA: TGTGCCAGCAGTTACTCGCAGGGCAACACTGAAGCTTTCTTT. Translation gives CASSYSQGNTEAFF.

The chain couples TRBV5-1 to TRBJ1-2, with a tentative D call TRBD1 (6 bases). Germline loops: CDR1 SGHRS, CDR2 YFSETQ. Trimming cost V 0 bases and J 8 bases, with 14 bases left between them. This CDR3 comprises 14 residues. The CDR3 region is CASSLGGAGVGYTF. The CDR3 DNA follows: TGCGCCAGCAGCTTGGGCGGTGCAGGGGTCGGCTACACCTTC.